This T cell receptor (beta chain) was observed in a study of human T cells and chemical hapten exposure. The wider study: There were per-sample TCR yield variations, arising mainly from small pooled library volume differences.

The study extracted total RNA from unfractionated whole blood. The study's library attached unique molecular identifiers to single cDNA molecules. Each CDR3 protein is one row after TCRdb ran MiXCR on the 5' RACE reads. The table records 65,000 to 95,000 distinct CDR3 sequences, 6% to 8.5% of them present only once. Trimming left V 3 bases short and J 4 bases short, with 12 bases between. CDR1 and CDR2 (germline): SEHNR, FQNEAQ (reference sequence). CDR3 length equals 14 residues. This rearrangement joins TRBV7-9 to TRBJ1-2; D is possibly TRBD1 (5 bases). This sequence was found in a male donor in good health. CDR3 loop: CASSLGTVGYGYTF. The CDR3, as DNA: TGTGCCAGCAGCTTGGGGACGGTGGGCTATGGCTACACCTTC.